The clone carrying this TCR beta chain was seen only a few times. What it recognizes is unknown. This entry comes from a study of T-cell memory formation after mild COVID-19. Study-wide findings and caveats: The appearance of some responding clones in pre-infection memory suggested that cross-reactive memory joined. Later expanders leaned CD4+, whereas clones that contracted between day 15 and 85 were balanced CD4/CD8. The main location of contracting CD4+ clones was CM and EM, and that of contracting CD8+ clones was EMRA.

Constant-segment primers were used for 5'RACE, and the resulting TCR alpha and TCR beta cDNA libraries carried sample barcodes and UMIs. TCRdb itself ran the 5' RACE reads through MiXCR, one entry per CDR3 protein. The table has about 150,000 distinct CDR3 sequences, under 30% seen once. Germline V gene data show CDR1 as SGHTA and CDR2 as FQGNSA. V was shortened by 3 bases and J by 12 bases, with 14 bases between the two germline ends. This CDR3 comprises 12 residues. The material sequenced was PBMCs or a T cell subset sorted from them (not recorded which). The chain combines TRBV7-2 with TRBJ1-2; D is unclear. The sequence came from an adult woman who had mild COVID-19 (a few samples of this study predate the infection). Cell type and time point are not known. In DNA, the CDR3 is TGTGCCAGCAGCTTCGTGGGAGGAGAGCACACCTTC. Encoded protein: CASSFVGGEHTF.